These 21 T cell receptor beta chains were sequenced from one sample in a study of early T cells in non-severe SARS-CoV-2 infection. TCRdb reanalysed the 5' RACE reads using MiXCR and keeps one entry per CDR3 protein. This sample yields some 54,000 distinct CDR3 sequences, of which roughly 10% are seen a single time; 8% to 9% belongs to the top ten. The source material was whole blood. The source is an adult who was a healthcare worker with PCR-confirmed SARS-CoV-2 infection or an uninfected control (not recorded which).

This clonotype was counted ten times or more. The chain employs TRBV9 and TRBJ2-2; D perhaps matches TRBD1 (6 bases). V shed 4 bases and J shed 3 bases, with 16 bases lying between them. CDR3 length equals 16 residues. Germline V gives CDR1 SGDLS, CDR2 YYNGEE. The CDR3 spells CASSPWGQGYTGELFF. The CDR3 DNA sequence: TGTGCCAGCAGCCCATGGGGGCAGGGTTACACCGGGGAGCTGTTTTTT.

This rearrangement joins TRBV19 to TRBJ1-5; the D gene is possibly TRBD1 (5 bases). The CDR3 is 16 amino acids. Germline assignment: CDR1 LNHDA and CDR2 SQIVND (reference sequence). V gave up 0 bases and J gave up 3 bases, with 12 bases separating them. The CDR3 nucleotides are TGTGCCAGTAGTATAGATGGGACGGGGCACAATCAGCCCCAGCATTTT. This sequence encodes CASSIDGTGHNQPQHF.

This clonotype has more than one count but fewer than ten. The gene calls are TRBV24-1 and TRBJ2-1, with D tentatively TRBD1 (6 bases). The CDR3 is 15 amino acids. Trimming shortened V by 5 bases and J by 2 bases, and 12 bases separated the two germline ends. CDR1 is KGHDR, CDR2 SFDVKD, per germline. The DNA for the CDR3 is TGTGCCACCAGTGGGACAGAATCGGCCTACAATGAGCAGTTCTTC. Protein: CATSGTESAYNEQFF.

This clonotype has a count of ten or more. The chain carries TRBV7-9 and TRBJ2-1, with TRBD1 matching over 8 bases. Germline V lookup: CDR1 SEHNR, CDR2 FQNEAQ (reference sequence). CDR3 size: 16 residues. The V and J ends lost 1 base and 5 bases, in that order; junction bases with no gene match: 7. The CDR3 DNA follows: TGTGCCAGCAGCTTAGAGGGGCAGGGGGCCAACAATGAGCAGTTCTTC. It encodes CASSLEGQGANNEQFF.

This clonotype was counted many times. The chain links TRBV29-1 to TRBJ2-5, with unresolved D. V was shortened by 5 bases and J by 4 bases, with 11 bases between the two germline ends. Germline V CDR1 and CDR2: SQVTM, ANQGSEA. There are 12 residues in the CDR3. CDR3 in amino acids: CSVIFLGETQYF. The CDR3 DNA reads TGCAGCGTTATATTCCTCGGAGAGACCCAGTACTTC.

The V gene is TRBV6-1, the J gene TRBJ2-1; D unclear. The CDR3 totals 13 residues. The V gene's germline CDR1 is MNHNS and CDR2 SASEGT. V lost 8 bases and J lost 0, with 8 bases in between. Here the CDR3 DNA reads TGTGCCAGCGACGTTAGCTCCTACAATGAGCAGTTCTTC. Translation: CASDVSSYNEQFF.

This clonotype came up many times. J is TRBJ2-3 and V is TRBV12-3 or TRBV12-4; 9 positions agree with TRBD2. Germline trimming cut 3 bases from V and 2 bases from J; bases unmatched to any gene: 27. CDR3 length: 23 residues. The CDR3 sequence is CASSLDSGRQSSTDTHHTDTQYF. In nucleotides, the CDR3 is TGTGCCAGCAGTTTGGATAGCGGGAGACAAAGTAGCACAGATACTCACCACACAGATACGCAGTATTTT.

At least ten counts were recorded for this clonotype. The junction departs from the called germline gene at one end, perhaps through a read error. The gene calls are TRBV7-7 and TRBJ2-2; D is unclear. CDR1 and CDR2 (germline): SSHAT, FNYEAQ (reference sequence). This CDR3 is 14 amino acids long. For the CDR3, the DNA is TGTGCTAGCAGCTCATCCGATTGGGCCGGGGAGCTGTTTTTT. Its protein product is CASSSSDWAGELFF. Complete variable domain (other parts from reference TRBV7-7 and TRBJ2-2): GAGVSQSPRYKVTKRGQDVTLRCDPISSHATLYWYQQALGQGPEFLTYFNYEAQPDKSGLPSDRFSAERPEGSISTLTIQRTEQRDSAMYRCASSSSDWAGELFFGEGSRLTVL.

In this sample, this clonotype turned up a few times. J is TRBJ2-3 and V is TRBV20-1; D uncertain. The CDR3 runs to 16 residues. Germline V gene lookup returns CDR1 DFQATT and CDR2 SNEGSKA (reference sequence). V lost 6 bases, J lost 0 bases, and 19 bases lay in between. The DNA for the CDR3 is TGCAGTGCCCAGTCGGATTTAGGCCCTAGCACAGATACGCAGTATTTT. It is translated as CSAQSDLGPSTDTQYF.

This clonotype occurred many times. The gene calls are TRBV12-3 or TRBV12-4 and TRBJ2-5; 9 bases agree with TRBD2. Losses at the gene ends were 0 bases for V and 4 bases for J; bases not matched to a gene: 9. The CDR3 extends over 17 amino acids. CDR3 bases: TGTGCCAGCAGTTTAGCTAGCGGGAGTACGTATGGAGAGACCCAGTACTTC. Translation gives CASSLASGSTYGETQYF.

In this sample, this clonotype turned up a few times. The chain joins TRBV30 to TRBJ1-1, with a possible D match to TRBD1 (6 bases). The germline gives CDR1 GTSNPN, CDR2 SVGIG (reference sequence). The CDR3 length is 14 residues. V was clipped by 5 bases and J by 4 bases, with 17 bases between them. CDR3 sequence (DNA): TGTGCCTGGGGTCAGGGGAGTTCGGCCACTGAAGCTTTCTTT. Translated, it gives CAWGQGSSATEAFF.

In this sample, this clonotype turned up a few times. The J gene is TRBJ2-7, the V gene TRBV20-1; D gene uncertain. V was shortened by 4 bases and J by 4 bases, with 17 bases between the two germline ends. The V gene's germline CDR1 is DFQATT and CDR2 SNEGSKA (reference sequence). This CDR3 region has 14 residues. The CDR3 DNA reads TGCAGTGCTATTCCGGGCTACGCTCCTTACGAGCAGTACTTC. Translation: CSAIPGYAPYEQYF.

This clonotype appeared many times. The chain employs TRBV7-2 and TRBJ1-5, with D hard to call. Germline CDR1 and CDR2: SGHTA and FQGNSA. The CDR3 has 12 amino acids. The germline V and J ends were trimmed by 4 bases and 4 bases, with 5 bases remaining between them. In DNA form, the CDR3 reads TGTGCCAGCAGCTCCCCTAATCAGCCCCAGCATTTT. Translated: CASSSPNQPQHF.

This sequence joins TRBV29-1 and TRBJ2-7; D unresolved. Germline loops: CDR1 SQVTM, CDR2 ANQGSEA. This CDR3 is built from 14 residues. V lost 3 bases and J lost 0, with 12 bases in between. In DNA form, the CDR3 reads TGCAGCGTTGACTTGCGGCCGGCCTCCTACGAGCAGTACTTC. Translation gives CSVDLRPASYEQYF.

In this sample, this clonotype turned up many times. The genes are TRBV6-5 and TRBJ1-1; D might be TRBD1 (5 bases). The CDR3 spans 15 residues. Germline V gene data show CDR1 as MNHEY and CDR2 as SVGAGI. Trimming took off 2 bases at V and 5 bases at J, with 15 bases between the two ends. In nucleotides, the CDR3 is TGTGCCAGCAGTTACAAACCGGGGCGCACTACTGAAGCTTTCTTT. It yields the protein CASSYKPGRTTEAFF.

This clonotype was picked up many times. The rearrangement links TRBV2 to TRBJ2-3; 8 bases match TRBD2. CDR3 length: 15 residues. J gave up 3 bases and V 5 bases, and 7 bases lay outside the gene matches. Germline-derived CDR1 and CDR2 are SNHLY and FYNNEI. The CDR3 is CASSLFSGETDTQYF. The CDR3 DNA follows: TGTGCCAGCAGTCTATTTAGCGGGGAGACAGATACGCAGTATTTT.

There are many counts of this clonotype. This chain uses TRBV12-3 or TRBV12-4 with TRBJ1-5; D might be TRBD1 (5 bases). CDR3 length: 14 residues. The V gene lost 6 bases and the J gene lost 8 bases, with 17 bases spanning the gap. Here the CDR3 reads CASSWSGTLEPQHF. The CDR3, as DNA: TGTGCCAGCAGCTGGTCGGGGACCCTGGAGCCCCAGCATTTT.

This chain links TRBV29-1 with TRBJ2-3, with TRBD2 as a possible D gene (6 bases). V was cut by 6 bases and J by 0 bases, with 13 bases left in between. CDR3 length: 14 amino acids. Germline V gene sequence: CDR1 SQVTM, CDR2 ANQGSEA. The CDR3 region is CSVGLSSSTDTQYF. The CDR3, as DNA: TGCAGCGTGGGACTTTCCTCTAGCACAGATACGCAGTATTTT.

The V and J genes are TRBV7-2 and TRBJ2-7, with 10 bases aligning to TRBD2. V gave up 6 bases and J gave up 5 bases; unmatched junction bases: 4. The CDR3 runs to 13 residues. Germline loops: CDR1 SGHTA, CDR2 FQGNSA. The CDR3 sequence is CASRAGGYNEQYF. In DNA form, the CDR3 reads TGTGCCAGCAGAGCGGGAGGGTATAACGAGCAGTACTTC. Variable domain in full (rest from reference TRBV7-2 and TRBJ2-7): GAGVSQSPSNKVTEKGKDVELRCDPISGHTALYWYRQSLGQGLEFLIYFQGNSAPDKSGLPSDRFSAERTGGSVSTLTIQRTQQEDSAVYLCASRAGGYNEQYFGPGTRLTVT.

This clonotype was counted many times. The CDR3 protein is CASSLGTGRYYEQYF. In nucleotides, the CDR3 is TGTGCCAGCAGCCTAGGGACAGGGCGATACTACGAGCAGTACTTC. The gene calls are TRBV7-2 and TRBJ2-7; TRBD1 agrees at 9 bases. V gave up 5 bases and J gave up 3 bases; unmatched junction bases: 8. The CDR3 totals 15 residues. From germline, CDR1 is SGHTA and CDR2 FQGNSA. Supplemented by reference TRBV7-2 and TRBJ2-7, the full variable domain reads GAGVSQSPSNKVTEKGKDVELRCDPISGHTALYWYRQSLGQGLEFLIYFQGNSAPDKSGLPSDRFSAERTGGSVSTLTIQRTQQEDSAVYLCASSLGTGRYYEQYFGPGTRLTVT.

This clonotype was recorded at least ten times. J is TRBJ1-2 and V is TRBV27; TRBD1 might be the D (6 bases). V lost 3 bases and J 8 bases, leaving 16 bases between the germline ends. Germline V CDR1 and CDR2: MNHEY, SMNVEV (reference sequence). The CDR3 contains 14 residues. The CDR3 spells CASSFRNGQKGYTF. The CDR3 DNA reads TGTGCCAGCAGTTTCAGAAACGGACAGAAGGGCTACACCTTC.